These 18 T cell receptor beta chains came from one sample sequenced in a study of OX40 agonist ivuxolimab in advanced cancers. The table came from immunoSEQ multiplex PCR; TCRdb's copy has only in-frame clones and leaves some out. The sample holds tens of thousands of clones, around 83% seen once. This specimen consisted of CD4+ or CD8+ T cells sorted from blood, obtained in a trial of the OX40 agonist ivuxolimab. Receptor source: an adult with an advanced solid tumor such as melanoma, head and neck, liver or kidney cancer.

V gene TRBV6-1 combines with J gene TRBJ2-7; the match to TRBD1 covers 8 bases. The V gene end was trimmed by 6 bases and the J gene end by 2 bases; junction bases not matched to a gene: 6. The CDR3 spans 14 residues. Germline V gene data show CDR1 as MNHNS and CDR2 as SASEGT. The CDR3 spells CASRWDRTTYEQYF. As DNA, the CDR3 is TGTGCCAGCAGGTGGGACAGGACCACCTACGAGCAGTACTTC.

The chain links TRBV2 to TRBJ2-7; TRBD1 agrees at 9 bases. The CDR3 totals 14 residues. Unmatched junction bases numbered 9, after V lost 6 bases and J lost 6 bases. In germline, CDR1 is SNHLY, CDR2 FYNNEI. The CDR3 DNA sequence: TGTGCCAGCAGGGGGACAGGGCAGTTCGGCGAGCAGTACTTC. Protein sequence: CASRGTGQFGEQYF.

This chain links TRBV28 with TRBJ1-2; D remains ambiguous. V was shortened by 4 bases and J by 8 bases, with 17 bases between the two germline ends. Per the germline V gene, CDR1 is MDHEN and CDR2 is SYDVKM. The CDR3 totals 14 residues. DNA for the CDR3: TGTGCCAGCAGTTCCCCGGCAGGACTTGACGGCTACACCTTC. It codes for CASSSPAGLDGYTF.

The count of this clone is one. The genes are TRBV18 and TRBJ2-7; TRBD1 matches 7 bases. The germline V gene has CDR1 KGHSH and CDR2 LQKENI. The length of the CDR3 is 14 residues. V lost 3 bases, J lost 0 bases, and 2 bases stayed unmatched. CDR3 region: CASSPGTDSYEQYF. CDR3 in DNA: TGTGCCAGCTCACCCGGGACAGACTCCTACGAGCAGTACTTC.

CDR3 protein: CASSQDTGNTEAFF. The CDR3 nucleotides are TGTGCCAGCAGCCAAGATACGGGGAACACTGAAGCTTTCTTT. The rearrangement joins TRBV4-2 to TRBJ1-1, with D hard to call. The length of the CDR3 is 14 residues. Trimming took off 0 bases at V and 1 base at J, with 6 bases between the two ends. From germline, CDR1 is LGHNA and CDR2 YNFKEQ.

The rearrangement joins TRBV6-1 to TRBJ1-5, with 7 positions matching TRBD1. Germline V gene data show CDR1 as MNHNS and CDR2 as SASEGT. The J segment lost 6 bases and the V segment lost 6 bases, leaving 5 bases of the junction unmatched. CDR3 length equals 13 residues. The DNA of the CDR3 is TGTGCCAGCAGGGGGACAGTGGGTCAGCCCCAGCATTTT. Residues: CASRGTVGQPQHF.

The chain is built from TRBV2 and TRBJ2-7; D gene ambiguous. The CDR3 contains 12 residues. The germline gives CDR1 SNHLY, CDR2 FYNNEI. The V end was cut by 5 bases, the J end by 1 base, with 6 bases between. As DNA, the CDR3 is TGTGCCAGCAGTACCGAATCCTACGAGCAGTACTTC. Protein: CASSTESYEQYF. Complete variable domain (other parts from reference TRBV2 and TRBJ2-7): EPEVTQTPSHQVTQMGQEVILRCVPISNHLYFYWYRQILGQKVEFLVSFYNNEISEKSEIFDDQFSVERPDGSNFTLKIRSTKLEDSAMYFCASSTESYEQYFGPGTRLTVT.

The gene calls are TRBV7-3 and TRBJ2-2; no firm D call. Germline V gene data show CDR1 as SGHTA and CDR2 as FQGTGA. V was shortened by 2 bases and J by 2 bases, with 9 bases between the two germline ends. CDR3 length: 15 residues. The CDR3: CASSLLPGNTGELFF. DNA for the CDR3: TGTGCCAGCAGCTTACTCCCAGGAAACACCGGGGAGCTGTTTTTT.

This clone was seen once. V is TRBV9 and J is TRBJ1-1; unclear D gene. Germline CDR1 SGDLS, CDR2 YYNGEE. V shed 4 bases and J shed 1 base, with 11 bases lying between them. The CDR3 loop spans 14 amino acids. In DNA form, the CDR3 reads TGTGCCAGCAGCCCTGGGGTCGCGAACACTGAAGCTTTCTTT. Its translation is CASSPGVANTEAFF.

The chain recombines TRBV6-5 with TRBJ2-3, with TRBD1 matching over 8 bases. The CDR3 extends over 15 amino acids. Germline assignment: CDR1 MNHEY and CDR2 SVGAGI. Losses at the gene ends were 2 bases for V and 2 bases for J; bases not matched to a gene: 3. The CDR3 loop is CASSYQGQDTDTQYF. The CDR3 nucleotides read TGTGCCAGCAGTTACCAGGGACAGGACACAGATACGCAGTATTTT.

The V call is TRBV19, the J call TRBJ1-4; no firm D call. There are 12 residues in the CDR3. The V gene lost 5 bases and the J gene lost 8 bases, with 9 bases spanning the gap. Per germline, CDR1 LNHDA and CDR2 SQIVND (reference sequence). The CDR3 here is CASSERKEKLFF. Here the CDR3 DNA reads TGTGCCAGTAGTGAACGGAAGGAAAAACTGTTTTTT.

This CDR3 is CASSLMRQVGETQYF. The DNA of the CDR3 is TGTGCCAGCAGTTTAATGAGACAGGTTGGAGAGACCCAGTACTTC. This chain uses TRBV28 with TRBJ2-5; D might be TRBD1 (6 bases). V was cut by 2 bases and J by 4 bases, with 14 bases left in between. The CDR3 consists of 15 residues. The germline V gene has CDR1 MDHEN and CDR2 SYDVKM.

This rearrangement joins TRBV5-1 to TRBJ2-3; D remains unclear. Trimming removed 5 bases at V and 2 bases at J, with 12 bases between. The CDR3 consists of 14 residues. Germline values: CDR1 SGHRS, CDR2 YFSETQ. CDR3 sequence (DNA): TGCGCCAGCAGTAACAGCTTTGACACAGATACGCAGTATTTT. Protein product: CASSNSFDTDTQYF.

The chain joins TRBV5-1 to TRBJ2-1; D gene uncertain. Germline V gives CDR1 SGHRS, CDR2 YFSETQ. V lost 0 bases and J 6 bases, leaving 10 bases between the germline ends. CDR3 length: 14 residues. CDR3 region: CASSLVLDPNEQFF. DNA for the CDR3: TGCGCCAGCAGCTTGGTTCTAGATCCCAATGAGCAGTTCTTC. Full variable domain (remainder filled in from reference TRBV5-1 and TRBJ2-1): KAGVTQTPRYLIKTRGQQVTLSCSPISGHRSVSWYQQTPGQGLQFLFEYFSETQRNKGNFPGRFSGRQFSNSRSEMNVSTLELGDSALYLCASSLVLDPNEQFFGPGTRLTVL.

The rearrangement uses TRBV7-8 and TRBJ2-3; 8 nucleotides line up with TRBD1. V trimming: 5 bases; J trimming: 1 base; junction bases outside the gene matches: 5. There are 15 residues in the CDR3. CDR1 is SGHVS and CDR2 is FQNEAQ in the germline V gene. CDR3 sequence (DNA): TGTGCCAGCAGCCTCACAGGGGGACGCACAGATACGCAGTATTTT. This encodes CASSLTGGRTDTQYF.

The chain links TRBV10-1 to TRBJ2-3; the D is unclear. With 8 bases removed from V and 0 bases from J, the gap between germline ends came to 6 bases. Per germline, CDR1 WNHNN and CDR2 SYGVQD (reference sequence). The CDR3 loop spans 12 amino acids. The CDR3 loop is CASGSSTDTQYF. The CDR3 nucleotides read TGCGCCAGCGGTTCTAGCACAGATACGCAGTATTTT.

The chain combines TRBV6-5 with TRBJ2-1, with TRBD2 identical over 10 bases. This CDR3 contains 15 residues. CDR1 and CDR2 from the germline V gene are MNHEY and SVGAGI. J gave up 5 bases and V 10 bases, and 11 bases lay outside the gene matches. Here the CDR3 reads CATQLLAGHDNEQFF. The CDR3 DNA reads TGTGCCACCCAGTTACTAGCGGGACACGACAATGAGCAGTTCTTC.

V is TRBV18 and J is TRBJ1-2; 12 bases fit TRBD1. The V gene's germline CDR1 is KGHSH and CDR2 LQKENI. CDR3 length: 15 residues. The V and J ends lost 3 bases and 3 bases, in that order; junction bases with no gene match: 2. The CDR3 reads CASSPGTGGDYGYTF. In nucleotides, the CDR3 is TGTGCCAGCTCACCGGGGACAGGGGGCGACTATGGCTACACCTTC.